This TCR beta chain was sequenced for a study of blood T cell repertoires in COVID-19. On the study more broadly: Acute and convalescent COVID-19 specimens originated in the United States, Italy and Spain.

Per the study methods: Amplified reference gene primers provided the basis for estimating nucleated cell counts. The method was immunoSEQ multiplex PCR; TCRdb's version includes in-frame clones alone and lacks a portion of them. V, J and clone size reflect that table, while D and trimming were determined from the DNA. The sample has roughly 46,000 clones, approximately 88% seen once. V dropped 7 bases and J dropped 6 bases, with 16 bases sitting between them. Germline V gene sequence: CDR1 LGHNA, CDR2 YNFKEQ. The CDR3 extends over 15 amino acids. The clonotype originates from a human donor with active COVID-19. The donor label of this sample is uncertain. The rearrangement joins TRBV4-2 to TRBJ1-6; possible D gene TRBD1, 6 bases. The sample taken for sequencing was peripheral blood. The CDR3 DNA reads TGTGCCAGCACACCGATTAGGGGGGGTAATTCACCCCTCCACTTT. Residues: CASTPIRGGNSPLHF.